The entry that follows covers one T cell receptor (beta chain) sequence. This sample was included in a study of OX40 agonist ivuxolimab in advanced cancers. Trimming left V 2 bases short and J 2 bases short, with 7 bases between. Per germline, CDR1 MNHEY and CDR2 SVGAGI. The CDR3 is made up of 13 amino acids. TCRdb's table, derived via immunoSEQ multiplex PCR, lists solely in-frame clones and lacks some. The data contain some 70,000 clones, approximately 90% of them seen just once; the ten biggest clones take up around 0.33%. The chain is built from TRBV6-5 and TRBJ2-7; D is unresolved. The TCR originated in an adult with an advanced solid tumor such as melanoma, head and neck, liver or kidney cancer. Sequenced here: CD4+ or CD8+ T cells sorted from blood, sampled in a trial of the OX40 agonist ivuxolimab. The CDR3 is CASSYQATYEQYF. The CDR3 region has the DNA TGTGCCAGCAGTTACCAGGCAACCTACGAGCAGTACTTC.